This is a list of T cell receptor beta chains from one sample in a study of T-cell memory formation after mild COVID-19. TCRdb reprocessed the 5' RACE reads with MiXCR, giving one entry per CDR3 protein. The repertoire consists of about 390,000 distinct CDR3 sequences, with 15% to 20% occurring once and the leading ten covering 20% to 25%. Sequencing was done on a sample of PBMCs or a T cell subset sorted from them (not recorded which). These receptor sequences come from a man between 18 and 35 years old who had mild COVID-19 (a few samples of this study predate the infection). Cell type and time point are not known. Each CDR3 is given with its conserved first and last residue. A D gene is named only where the DNA matches it firmly. Some rows have no size entry. The others give once, few or many, or a class for an expanded clone.

NA,few,TRBJ2-2,TRBV5-1,15,CASSLEQGATGELFF,TGCGCCAGCAGCTTGGAGCAGGGAGCGACCGGGGAGCTGTTTTTT
TRBD1,NA,TRBJ1-1,TRBV5-4,15,CASSLVGAGGTEAFF,TGTGCCAGCAGCTTGGTGGGTGCAGGGGGTACTGAAGCTTTCTTT
NA,NA,TRBJ2-6,TRBV5-1,14,CASRVTSGANVLTF,TGCGCCAGCAGGGTTACCTCTGGGGCCAACGTCCTGACTTTC
TRBD2,NA,TRBJ2-7,TRBV10-2,12,CASNMGLAAQYF,TGCGCCAGCAACATGGGACTAGCGGCCCAATACTTC
NA,few,TRBJ2-3,TRBV28,13,CASTPGPTDTQYF,TGTGCCAGCACCCCAGGTCCCACAGATACGCAGTATTTT
NA,NA,TRBJ2-3,TRBV12-5,13,CASGLASTDTQYF,TGTGCTAGTGGTTTGGCTAGCACAGATACGCAGTATTTT
NA,NA,TRBJ1-1,TRBV12-3/TRBV12-4,15,CASSMEPLRSTEAFF,TGTGCCAGCAGTATGGAACCACTCAGGAGCACTGAAGCTTTCTTT
NA,NA,TRBJ2-7,TRBV5-1,12,CASSSQGVEQYF,TGCGCCAGCAGCTCACAGGGTGTCGAGCAGTACTTC
NA,NA,TRBJ1-4,TRBV7-3,15,CASSHPEDLGEKLFF,TGTGCCAGCAGCCACCCTGAGGACTTAGGGGAAAAACTGTTTTTT
NA,few,TRBJ2-5,TRBV5-6,15,CASSPTIARRETQYF,TGTGCCAGCAGCCCTACGATCGCCCGCCGGGAGACCCAGTACTTC
NA,NA,TRBJ1-6,TRBV20-1,13,CSVPRDGNSPLHF,TGCAGTGTTCCCCGCGATGGTAATTCACCCCTCCACTTT
TRBD1,few,TRBJ2-7,TRBV5-1,13,CASHRDSSYEQYF,TGCGCCAGCCACCGGGACAGCTCCTACGAGCAGTACTTC
TRBD2,NA,TRBJ2-1,TRBV7-3,15,CASSFTSGGAFEQFF,TGTGCCAGCAGCTTCACTAGCGGGGGGGCGTTTGAGCAGTTCTTC
NA,NA,TRBJ1-3,TRBV7-2,15,CASSLGAGSGNTIYF,TGTGCCAGCAGCTTAGGCGCGGGGTCTGGAAACACCATATATTTT
TRBD1,NA,TRBJ2-1,TRBV5-1,14,CASSLGTGLNEQFF,TGCGCCAGCAGCTTAGGGACAGGCTTAAATGAGCAGTTCTTC
NA,few,TRBJ2-7,TRBV20-1,12,CSARGPSYEQYF,TGCAGTGCTAGGGGCCCCAGCTACGAGCAGTACTTC
NA,NA,TRBJ1-2,TRBV12-3/TRBV12-4,14,CASSFSGRDYGYTF,TGTGCCAGCAGTTTTTCGGGCAGGGACTATGGCTACACCTTC